The 15 T cell receptor beta chains below were found in one sample sequenced in a study of blood T cells in healthy people across ages. It was with a sample-barcoded 5' primer and a J-beta primer mix that a second PCR of roughly 7 to 12 cycles was run. MiXCR, applied by TCRdb to the 5' RACE reads, yields one record per CDR3 protein. Here the sample spans hundreds of thousands of distinct CDR3 sequences, around 48% being singletons. The sample consisted of blood. The source is a man between 25 and 39 years old in good health.

The chain joins TRBV12-3 or TRBV12-4 to TRBJ2-3, with 8 bases fitting TRBD1. V dropped 2 bases and J dropped 2; count of bases not matched to a gene: 12. There are 18 residues in the CDR3. CDR3 protein: CASSLRLGQAIFTDTQYF. CDR3 sequence (DNA): TGTGCCAGCAGTTTAAGGTTGGGACAGGCGATTTTCACAGATACGCAGTATTTT.

A remark on this clonotype: The CDR3 does not end in the conserved phenylalanine or tryptophan, so this is likely a read error. The V call is TRBV20-1, the J call TRBJ1-2; D is undetermined. V was pared by 7 bases and J by 2 bases, with 8 bases between. Germline V gives CDR1 DFQATT, CDR2 SNEGSKA (reference sequence). The CDR3 is 11 residues long. CDR3 protein: CSGGVNYGYTV. CDR3 nucleotides: TGCAGTGGCGGAGTGAACTATGGCTACACCGTC.

V gene TRBV6-1 combines with J gene TRBJ2-1; 11 nucleotides agree with TRBD2. Germline-derived CDR1 and CDR2 are MNHNS and SASEGT. The J segment lost 9 bases and the V segment lost 2 bases, leaving 12 bases of the junction unmatched. This CDR3 spans 17 amino acids. This CDR3 reads CASSEYEASGGPGEQFF. In nucleotides, the CDR3 is TGTGCCAGCAGTGAATATGAGGCTAGCGGGGGGCCGGGTGAGCAGTTCTTC.

The chain uses TRBV6-5 and TRBJ2-5, with D perhaps matching TRBD1 or TRBD2 (6 bases each). V was cut by 0 bases and J by 3 bases, with 11 bases left in between. Germline CDR1 is MNHEY and CDR2 is SVGAGI. The CDR3 has 15 residues. The CDR3 region is CASSYSIGGKETQYF. Here the CDR3 DNA reads TGTGCCAGCAGTTACTCGATAGGGGGGAAAGAGACCCAGTACTTC.

The J gene is TRBJ2-1, the V gene TRBV12-3 or TRBV12-4; D might be TRBD2 (6 bases). Trimming pared 5 bases from V and 0 bases from J, leaving 20 bases between. The CDR3 consists of 18 residues. CDR3 nucleotides: TGTGCCAGCAGTCACTATAGCGGTGGGTCAAACTCCTACAATGAGCAGTTCTTC. As protein: CASSHYSGGSNSYNEQFF.

This chain uses TRBV20-1 with TRBJ2-1; D perhaps matches TRBD2 (7 bases). Germline CDR1 is DFQATT and CDR2 is SNEGSKA (reference sequence). The CDR3 contains 13 residues. The CDR3 loop is CGGGREPYNEQFF. The CDR3, as DNA: TGCGGGGGGGGCAGGGAGCCGTACAATGAGCAGTTCTTC.

This sequence joins TRBV7-2 and TRBJ2-3; 11 positions match TRBD2. After removal of 4 bases from V and 4 bases from J, the junction contained 7 bases not matched to a gene. Per the germline V gene, CDR1 is SGHTA and CDR2 is FQGNSA. The CDR3 covers 16 residues. The CDR3 DNA is TGTGCCAGCAGCTCGACTAGCGGGGCCGGGGCAGATACGCAGTATTTT. Protein: CASSSTSGAGADTQYF.

Remarks on this clonotype: Sequence at one end of the junction differs from germline and may be a read error. This chain links TRBV5-1 with TRBJ2-3; TRBD2 is a possible D gene (6 bases). Germline V gene lookup returns CDR1 SGHRS and CDR2 YFSETQ. The CDR3 extends over 15 amino acids. CDR3 sequence reads: CASSLERVGTDAQYF. The CDR3 bases are TGCGCCAGCAGCTTGGAGCGGGTTGGCACAGATGCGCAGTATTTT.

J is TRBJ2-3 and V is TRBV5-1; 7 bases fit TRBD1. Germline lookup yields CDR1 SGHRS and CDR2 YFSETQ. V dropped 5 bases and J dropped 6; count of bases not matched to a gene: 12. The CDR3 loop spans 15 amino acids. The CDR3 DNA reads as TGCGCCAGCAGGGAAGAAGGGGGCCGTCGGGATACGCAGTATTTT. Its translation: CASREEGGRRDTQYF.

This chain uses TRBV20-1 with TRBJ2-7, with a tentative D call TRBD1 (5 bases). The length of the CDR3 is 13 residues. The V gene's germline CDR1 is DFQATT and CDR2 SNEGSKA (reference sequence). V lost 5 bases and J lost 3, with 14 bases in between. The CDR3 spells CSAPGHGNYEQYF. The CDR3 DNA follows: TGCAGTGCTCCAGGGCATGGTAACTACGAGCAGTACTTC.

This clonotype came up once. The CDR3 region has the DNA TGTGCCAGCAGCCAGAGGGCTAACAACTATGGCTACACCTTC. Its protein is CASSQRANNYGYTF. The chain links TRBV3-1 to TRBJ1-2; D ambiguous. CDR1 and CDR2 from the germline V gene are LGHDT and YNNKEL (reference sequence). V was pared by 3 bases and J by 2 bases, with 10 bases between. There are 14 residues in the CDR3.

This clonotype showed up just a few times. The V gene is TRBV6-1, the J gene TRBJ1-6; the D gene is possibly TRBD1 (5 bases). CDR3 size: 15 residues. Looked up from germline, CDR1 is MNHNS and CDR2 is SASEGT. V lost 2 bases and J lost 9, with 14 bases in between. The CDR3 DNA sequence: TGTGCCAGCAGTGAAAGGGCAGGGAGGGGTTCACCCCTCCACTTT. Amino acid sequence: CASSERAGRGSPLHF.

This clonotype appeared a few times. V gene TRBV4-1 combines with J gene TRBJ1-6; D is possibly TRBD1 (5 bases). The ends were cut back, 1 base at V and 13 bases at J, with 17 bases in the middle. CDR3 length equals 15 residues. Germline CDR1 and CDR2: MGHRA and YSYEKL. The CDR3 sequence: CASSQGEGTSFPLHF. In DNA form, the CDR3 reads TGCGCCAGCAGCCAAGGGGAGGGGACTAGTTTCCCCCTCCACTTT.

The chain recombines TRBV6-1 with TRBJ1-4, with no clear D. Trimming cost V 4 bases and J 10 bases, with 7 bases left between them. The CDR3 spans 11 residues. CDR1 is MNHNS, CDR2 SASEGT, per germline. The CDR3 protein is CASSGPGKLFF. The DNA of the CDR3 is TGTGCCAGCAGTGGACCAGGAAAACTGTTTTTT.

With respect to this clonotype: The junction departs from germline at one end; a sequencing error may be responsible. V gene TRBV6-2 or TRBV6-3 combines with J gene TRBJ1-2, with D maybe TRBD1 (6 bases). The CDR3 is made up of 16 amino acids. Germline CDR1 MNHEY, CDR2 SVGEGT. CDR3: CAARGHPEMPNYGYTF. CDR3 DNA sequence: TGTGCCGCCAGGGGACACCCCGAAATGCCTAACTACGGCTACACCTTC.